The T cell receptor beta chain described here comes from a study of blood T cells in healthy people across ages. This CDR3 has 13 residues. Unmatched junction bases numbered 8, after V lost 0 bases and J lost 15 bases. CDR1 is SGHTA and CDR2 is FQGNSA in the germline V gene. For the second PCR, which ran for about 6 to 11 cycles, a sample-barcoded 5' primer and a J-beta primer mix were used. Tagging of each cDNA molecule was performed by a template-switch adaptor with 12 random nucleotides. TCRdb fed the 5' RACE reads into MiXCR, producing one record per CDR3 protein. The sample contains 1.5 million to 2 million distinct CDR3 sequences, about two fifths of which appear only once. This clonotype appeared a few times.

The source material was blood. The gene calls are TRBV7-2 and TRBJ2-4; TRBD2 matches 7 bases. This receptor was obtained from a human donor in good health. This CDR3 is CASSLALPGLGYF. The CDR3 nucleotides are TGTGCCAGCAGCTTAGCGCTACCCGGACTAGGGTACTTC.